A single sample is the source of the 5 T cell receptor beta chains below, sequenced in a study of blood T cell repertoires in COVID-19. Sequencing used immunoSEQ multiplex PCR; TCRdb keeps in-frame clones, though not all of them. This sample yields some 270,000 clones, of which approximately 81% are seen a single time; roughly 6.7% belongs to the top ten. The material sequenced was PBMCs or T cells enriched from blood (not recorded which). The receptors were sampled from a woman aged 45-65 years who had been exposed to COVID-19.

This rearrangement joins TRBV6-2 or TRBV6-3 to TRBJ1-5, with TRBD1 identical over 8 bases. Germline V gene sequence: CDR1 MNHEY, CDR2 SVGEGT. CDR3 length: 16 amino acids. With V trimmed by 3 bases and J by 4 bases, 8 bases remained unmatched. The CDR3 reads CASSYAQGDVNQPQHF. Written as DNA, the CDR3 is TGTGCCAGCAGTTATGCACAGGGGGACGTGAATCAGCCCCAGCATTTT.

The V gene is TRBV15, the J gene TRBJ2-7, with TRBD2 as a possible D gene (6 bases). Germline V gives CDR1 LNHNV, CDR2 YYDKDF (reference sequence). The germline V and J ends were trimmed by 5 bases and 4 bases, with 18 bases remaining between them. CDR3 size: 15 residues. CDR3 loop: CATSRGVDIGYEQYF. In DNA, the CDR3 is TGTGCCACCAGCCGCGGGGTAGATATTGGATACGAGCAGTACTTC.

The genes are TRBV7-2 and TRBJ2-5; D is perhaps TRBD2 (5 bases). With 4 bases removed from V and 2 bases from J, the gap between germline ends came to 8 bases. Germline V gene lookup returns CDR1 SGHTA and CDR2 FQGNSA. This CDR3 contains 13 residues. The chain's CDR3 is CASSSTRQETQYF. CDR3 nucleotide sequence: TGTGCCAGCAGCTCAACTAGGCAAGAGACCCAGTACTTC.

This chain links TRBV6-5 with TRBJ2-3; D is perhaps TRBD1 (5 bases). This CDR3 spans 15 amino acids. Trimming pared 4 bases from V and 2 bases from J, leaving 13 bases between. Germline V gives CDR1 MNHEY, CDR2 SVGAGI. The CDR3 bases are TGTGCCAGCAGTTCCTCCCTGACAGTCACAGATACGCAGTATTTT. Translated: CASSSSLTVTDTQYF.

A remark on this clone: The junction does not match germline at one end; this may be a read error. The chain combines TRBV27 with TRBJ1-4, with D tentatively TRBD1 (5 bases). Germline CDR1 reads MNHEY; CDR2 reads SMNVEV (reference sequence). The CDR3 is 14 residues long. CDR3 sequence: CASSPWGPNEKLFF. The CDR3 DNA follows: TGTGCGAGCAGTCCCTGGGGCCCTAATGAAAAACTGTTTTTT.